These 27 T cell receptor beta chains originate from one sample sequenced in a study of cytomegalovirus exposure and HLA in healthy donors. The PCR made use of 60 Vbeta and 13 Jbeta primers. Libraries were prepared by immunoSEQ multiplex PCR; TCRdb keeps only in-frame clonotypes and omits some of them. The table has some 150,000 clones, about 72% seen once. The sample was PBMCs. These receptors all come from a man in his fifties or sixties in good health and CMV-seronegative.

The chain is built from TRBV10-3 and TRBJ1-2; D is unclear. The CDR3 runs to 14 residues. The ends were cut back, 3 bases at V and 8 bases at J, with 16 bases in the middle. The germline V gene has CDR1 ENHRY and CDR2 SYGVKD. CDR3 region: CAISDRGSAGGYTF. The CDR3 bases are TGTGCCATCAGTGACCGCGGTTCAGCGGGAGGCTACACCTTC.

The chain recombines TRBV5-1 with TRBJ2-1; D gene uncertain. In germline, CDR1 is SGHRS, CDR2 YFSETQ. Between the trimmed V and J ends, which lost 4 bases and 8 bases, there was a span of 16 bases. There are 14 residues in the CDR3. CDR3 amino acids: CASSHPRLSDEQFF. CDR3 sequence (DNA): TGCGCCAGCAGCCATCCGAGGCTTTCGGATGAGCAGTTCTTC.

For this clone: One junction end disagrees with the germline gene, perhaps due to a read error. The V gene is TRBV19, the J gene TRBJ1-5, with unresolved D. The CDR3 is 15 residues long. Germline loops: CDR1 LNHDA, CDR2 SQIVND (reference sequence). This CDR3 is CAGSRGFNSNQPQHF. CDR3 coding DNA: TGTGCCGGTAGTCGGGGTTTTAATAGCAATCAGCCCCAGCATTTT.

This clone was seen a single time. The genes are TRBV29-1 and TRBJ2-2, with 7 bases fitting TRBD1. This CDR3 is built from 17 residues. The V gene's germline CDR1 is SQVTM and CDR2 ANQGSEA. V shed 6 bases, J shed 5 bases, and the junction held 18 bases outside the gene matches. The CDR3 DNA is TGCAGCGTCGTGCATGGGGACAGCCCCTCGGGGACCGGGGAGCTGTTTTTT. Protein sequence: CSVVHGDSPSGTGELFF.

V gene TRBV10-2 combines with J gene TRBJ2-2; the match to TRBD1 covers 9 bases. V was clipped by 6 bases and J by 6 bases; unmatched bases: 5. This CDR3 spans 14 amino acids. Germline-derived CDR1 and CDR2 are WSHSY and SAAADI. In DNA form, the CDR3 reads TGCGCCAGCAGACCGACAGGGGGATCCGGGGAGCTGTTTTTT. It codes for CASRPTGGSGELFF.

V is TRBV19 and J is TRBJ2-2; D might be TRBD1 (5 bases). V was pared by 3 bases and J by 2 bases, with 10 bases between. The CDR3 contains 15 residues. Germline V CDR1 and CDR2: LNHDA, SQIVND (reference sequence). The chain's CDR3 is CASSIRRANTGELFF. DNA for the CDR3: TGTGCCAGTAGTATCCGCAGGGCTAACACCGGGGAGCTGTTTTTT.

The DNA of the CDR3 is TGTGCCAGCAGTGAAGAAGTAGGGGACTATGGCTACACCTTC. It specifies CASSEEVGDYGYTF. The chain couples TRBV2 to TRBJ1-2, with D perhaps TRBD1 (5 bases). The V gene lost 1 base and the J gene lost 3 bases, with 9 bases spanning the gap. The germline V gene has CDR1 SNHLY and CDR2 FYNNEI. This CDR3 contains 14 residues.

V and J are TRBV30 and TRBJ2-5, with unresolved D. TRBJ2-7 matches the DNA end more closely, so the J call is doubtful. The CDR3 is made up of 12 amino acids. CDR1 and CDR2 from the germline V gene are GTSNPN and SVGIG (reference sequence). The CDR3 region has the DNA TGTGCCTGGAGTACATCTGACTACGAGCAGTACTTC. Its translation: CAWSTSDYEQYF.

This clone was detected only once. The rearrangement joins TRBV18 to TRBJ1-1; D is undetermined. CDR1 and CDR2 from the germline V gene are KGHSH and LQKENI. CDR3 length equals 12 residues. Trimming removed 3 bases from V and 1 base from J, with 3 bases in between. CDR3 region: CASSPRNTEAFF. The CDR3 region has the DNA TGTGCCAGCTCACCGCGGAACACTGAAGCTTTCTTT.

The rearrangement joins TRBV29-1 to TRBJ1-2; 7 bases line up with TRBD1. The CDR3 is 13 amino acids. The germline V gene has CDR1 SQVTM and CDR2 ANQGSEA. V lost 6 bases and J lost 0; bases outside the gene matches: 4. In DNA form, the CDR3 reads TGCAGCGTCAGACAGGGTCCTAACTATGGCTACACCTTC. Translation gives CSVRQGPNYGYTF.

The chain employs TRBV7-3 and TRBJ1-1; the match to TRBD1 covers 9 bases. Germline CDR1 reads SGHTA; CDR2 reads FQGTGA. V shed 5 bases, J shed 1 base, and the junction held 2 bases outside the gene matches. The CDR3 totals 14 residues. CDR3 loop: CASSRQGENTEAFF. CDR3 coding DNA: TGTGCCAGCAGCCGACAGGGGGAGAACACTGAAGCTTTCTTT.

This chain connects TRBV6-5 to TRBJ2-3; 13 nucleotides agree with TRBD2. The CDR3 is 15 amino acids. The V gene's germline CDR1 is MNHEY and CDR2 SVGAGI. Trimming cost V 9 bases and J 6 bases; bases outside gene matches: 9. CDR3 protein: CASGTSGGAGDTQYF. CDR3 DNA sequence: TGTGCCAGTGGAACTAGCGGGGGGGCGGGGGATACGCAGTATTTT.

This clone came up once. CDR3 region: CASSFRDRKDTDTQYF. In DNA, the CDR3 is TGTGCCAGCAGTTTCAGAGACAGGAAGGACACAGATACGCAGTATTTT. The chain combines TRBV7-8 with TRBJ2-3, with D tentatively TRBD1 (6 bases). This CDR3 has 16 amino acids. Germline-derived CDR1 and CDR2 are SGHVS and FQNEAQ. Trimming took off 6 bases at V and 2 bases at J, with 18 bases between the two ends.

The V gene is TRBV15, the J gene TRBJ2-7; 10 nucleotides align to TRBD2. V lost 5 bases and J lost 6; bases outside the gene matches: 1. CDR1 is LNHNV, CDR2 YYDKDF, per germline (reference sequence). The CDR3 covers 12 residues. CDR3 DNA sequence: TGTGCCACCAGCCGGACTAGCGGCGAGCAGTACTTC. Residues: CATSRTSGEQYF.

This clone was observed a few times. V usage is TRBV10-2 and J usage is TRBJ2-3; 15 bases agree with TRBD2. The CDR3 totals 19 residues. Germline V gene data show CDR1 as WSHSY and CDR2 as SAAADI. The V segment lost 4 bases and the J segment 2 bases; nucleotides outside the gene matches: 10. CDR3 residues: CASSGTSGRARSNTDTQYF. As DNA, the CDR3 is TGCGCCAGCAGTGGGACTAGCGGGAGGGCCCGGTCTAACACAGATACGCAGTATTTT.

The CDR3: CASSQFWRSSYEQYF. The DNA of the CDR3 is TGCGCCAGCAGCCAATTCTGGCGGAGCTCCTACGAGCAGTACTTC. The J gene is TRBJ2-5, the V gene TRBV4-1; D gene ambiguous. The J call may be mistaken, given a closer DNA end match to TRBJ2-7. CDR1 is MGHRA, CDR2 YSYEKL, per germline. The CDR3 consists of 15 residues.

The chain links TRBV25-1 to TRBJ2-2, with 9 bases lining up with TRBD1. Germline lookup yields CDR1 MGHDK and CDR2 SYGVNS. The CDR3 covers 15 residues. Losses at the gene ends were 4 bases for V and 7 bases for J; bases not matched to a gene: 7. The CDR3, as DNA: TGTGCCAGCAGTGCCTGGACAGGGGAAGGCGGGGAGCTGTTTTTT. It translates to CASSAWTGEGGELFF.

V and J are TRBV7-3 and TRBJ2-1; 10 bases line up with TRBD1. With V trimmed by 5 bases and J by 1 base, 5 bases remained unmatched. The CDR3 loop spans 16 amino acids. Germline CDR1 is SGHTA and CDR2 is FQGTGA. DNA of the CDR3: TGTGCCAGCAGCAGAAGGACAGGGGGATCCTACAATGAGCAGTTCTTC. It yields the protein CASSRRTGGSYNEQFF.

This chain's CDR3 is CASTWTGGFGYTF. CDR3 in DNA: TGTGCCAGTACTTGGACAGGGGGCTTTGGCTACACCTTC. V usage is TRBV19 and J usage is TRBJ1-2; 11 nucleotides match TRBD1. This CDR3 contains 13 residues. Germline V CDR1 and CDR2: LNHDA, SQIVND (reference sequence). With V trimmed by 7 bases and J by 7 bases, 5 bases remained unmatched.

The J gene is TRBJ2-1, the V gene TRBV6-6; 8 nucleotides agree with TRBD2. CDR3 length: 16 amino acids. J was trimmed by 7 bases and V by 0 bases; bases with no gene match: 8. Germline V gene lookup returns CDR1 MNHNY and CDR2 SVGAGI (reference sequence). The CDR3 nucleotides are TGTGCCAGCAGTTACTCGGCTAGCGGGTACCATAATGAGCAGTTCTTC. This gives the protein CASSYSASGYHNEQFF.

The chain couples TRBV9 to TRBJ2-2; TRBD2 might be the D (7 bases). Germline assignment: CDR1 SGDLS and CDR2 YYNGEE. This CDR3 spans 19 amino acids. Trimming took off 2 bases at V and 6 bases at J, with 26 bases between the two ends. This CDR3 is CASSVEPLSSRGGPGELFF. CDR3 in DNA: TGTGCCAGCAGCGTTGAGCCCCTCTCCAGCAGGGGAGGGCCCGGGGAGCTGTTTTTT.

The rearrangement uses TRBV21-1 and TRBJ1-1; the table's D gene call, TRBD1, was not cross checked with the DNA. TRBV21-1 is recorded as a pseudogene. The CDR3 has 15 amino acids. In nucleotides, the CDR3 is TGTGCCAGCAGCAAAGGTTGGACACGATATCGGGAAGCTTTCTTT. Its translation: CASSKGWTRYREAFF.

The chain has TRBV7-9 and TRBJ1-5, with unresolved D. Trimming shortened V by 0 bases and J by 8 bases, and 11 bases separated the two germline ends. The V gene's germline CDR1 is SEHNR and CDR2 FQNEAQ (reference sequence). The CDR3 runs 14 residues. The CDR3 is CASSLANSHEPQHF. As DNA, the CDR3 is TGTGCCAGCAGCTTAGCGAACTCCCATGAGCCCCAGCATTTT. The entire variable domain, with the rest obtained from reference TRBV7-9 and TRBJ1-5, is as follows: DTGVSQNPRHKITKRGQNVTFRCDPISEHNRLYWYRQTLGQGPEFLTYFQNEAQLEKSRLLSDRFSAERPKGSFSTLEIQRTEQGDSAMYLCASSLANSHEPQHFGDGTRLSIL.

This chain uses TRBV5-1 with TRBJ1-1; 7 bases are a match to TRBD1. V was clipped by 4 bases and J by 4 bases; unmatched bases: 13. Germline CDR1 reads SGHRS; CDR2 reads YFSETQ. This CDR3 region has 16 residues. This CDR3 is CASSGTGEGWSTEAFF. The CDR3 DNA reads as TGCGCCAGCAGCGGAACAGGGGAAGGATGGAGCACTGAAGCTTTCTTT.

The J gene is TRBJ2-5, the V gene TRBV6-5; 8 bases are shared with TRBD2. With V trimmed by 8 bases and J by 0 bases, 5 bases remained unmatched. Germline CDR1 MNHEY, CDR2 SVGAGI. This CDR3 spans 14 amino acids. The CDR3 sequence: CASGSGEYQETQYF. The CDR3 coding sequence is TGTGCCAGCGGTAGCGGGGAGTACCAAGAGACCCAGTACTTC.

The chain links TRBV5-1 to TRBJ2-1; TRBD1 is a possible D gene (6 bases). The germline V and J ends were trimmed by 1 base and 7 bases, with 12 bases remaining between them. The V gene's germline CDR1 is SGHRS and CDR2 YFSETQ. The CDR3 has 14 residues. This CDR3 is CASSLSYRENEQFF. As DNA, the CDR3 is TGCGCCAGCAGCTTGAGTTACAGGGAAAATGAGCAGTTCTTC.

The chain carries TRBV29-1 and TRBJ1-1; 12 bases agree with TRBD1. Trimming removed 6 bases from V and 3 bases from J; junction bases left unmatched: 8. The germline V gene encodes CDR1 SQVTM and CDR2 ANQGSEA. The CDR3 length is 15 residues. The CDR3 spells CSVRDRGLGDTEAFF. In DNA form, the CDR3 reads TGCAGCGTGAGGGACAGGGGGCTAGGGGACACTGAAGCTTTCTTT. Together with reference TRBV29-1 and TRBJ1-1, the CDR3 gives the full variable domain: SAVISQKPSRDICQRGTSLTIQCQVDSQVTMMFWYRQQPGQSLTLIATANQGSEATYESGFVIDKFPISRPNLTFSTLTVSNMSPEDSSIYLCSVRDRGLGDTEAFFGQGTRLTVV.